This TCR beta chain came from a study of blood T cell repertoires in COVID-19. For the study at large: Nucleic acid was either cDNA or gDNA, and it came from T cells, B-cell-depleted T cells, or PBMCs.

Per the original methods: Quantification of nucleated cells was approximated via reference gene primer amplification. This table comes from immunoSEQ multiplex PCR, and its TCRdb copy is limited to in-frame clones, with some not included. V and J calls and clone size are those listed in that table; D and trimming were worked out from the DNA. Of roughly 150,000 clones in the sample, 80% were seen once. In germline, CDR1 is DFQATT, CDR2 SNEGSKA (reference sequence). This CDR3 contains 14 residues. Deletions cut 3 bases from V and 6 bases from J, with 15 bases between. This sequence was found in a woman aged 45-65 years with acute or convalescent COVID-19. The chain has TRBV20-1 and TRBJ1-5; tentatively, D is TRBD1 (5 bases). The sequencing input was peripheral blood. DNA of the CDR3: TGCAGTGCTAGTCCACCCGGTCAGGGTCAGCCCCAGCATTTT. Protein sequence: CSASPPGQGQPQHF.